Below are 31 T cell receptor beta chains sequenced from a single sample in a study of HIV-infected patients and healthy controls. The repertoire came from unfractionated whole blood and reflected all unsorted peripheral T cells. Reverse transcription used 500 to 550 ng RNA and constant-region primers for alpha and beta. Each of the alpha and beta chains got its own library through chain-specific third strand synthesis with indices. TCRdb reprocessed the 5' RACE reads with MiXCR, giving one entry per CDR3 protein. The data contain about 24,000 distinct CDR3 sequences, 8.5% of them singletons. Specimen: blood. The receptors shown here come from an adult in good health.

This clonotype was seen repeatedly, ten times or more. The genes are TRBV5-6 and TRBJ1-5; tentatively, D is TRBD1 (6 bases). The CDR3 extends over 16 amino acids. The germline V gene encodes CDR1 SGHDT and CDR2 YYEEEE. With 3 bases removed from V and 4 bases from J, the gap between germline ends came to 17 bases. Written as DNA, the CDR3 is TGTGCCAGCAGCTCCAGGGGCAGATCCCCGAATCAGCCCCAGCATTTT. It translates to CASSSRGRSPNQPQHF. Full variable domain (rest looked up from reference TRBV5-6 and TRBJ1-5): DAGVTQSPTHLIKTRGQQVTLRCSPKSGHDTVSWYQQALGQGPQFIFQYYEEEERQRGNFPDRFSGHQFPNYSSELNVNALLLGDSALYLCASSSRGRSPNQPQHFGDGTRLSIL.

This clonotype was seen more than once but under ten times. The rearrangement links TRBV6-6 to TRBJ1-4, with D hard to call. Trimming removed 4 bases at V and 5 bases at J, with 14 bases between. Germline V gene sequence: CDR1 MNHNY, CDR2 SVGAGI (reference sequence). The CDR3 spans 15 residues. CDR3 nucleotide sequence: TGTGCCAGCAGTTGGACGGAGGGATGGAATGAAAAACTGTTTTTT. Protein: CASSWTEGWNEKLFF.

This clonotype has only one observation. The junction and the germline gene differ at one end; a read error may be behind it. The gene calls are TRBV28 and TRBJ1-1; D unresolved. Looked up from germline, CDR1 is MDHEN and CDR2 is SYDVKM. The CDR3 contains 11 residues. In nucleotides, the CDR3 is TGTGCCAGCAGTCGCGATCTTCAGGTTTCATTT. It yields the protein CASSRDLQVSF.

This clonotype occurred many times. The junction does not match germline at one end; this may be a read error. The J gene is TRBJ1-5, the V gene TRBV12-3 or TRBV12-4, with D hard to call. The CDR3 extends over 13 amino acids. The CDR3 reads CASSLDGNQPQHF. In nucleotides, the CDR3 is TGTGCCAGCAGCTTAGACGGAAATCAGCCCCAGCATTTT.

This clonotype rates as medium-sized (0.01 to 0.1%). This rearrangement joins TRBV4-3 to TRBJ2-7; D is possibly TRBD1 (5 bases). Germline CDR1 is LGHNA and CDR2 is YSLEER. Trimming left V 0 bases short and J 3 bases short, with 6 bases between. CDR3 length: 13 amino acids. CDR3: CASSQDQGYEQYF. The CDR3 DNA reads as TGCGCCAGCAGCCAAGATCAGGGCTACGAGCAGTACTTC.

This clonotype was counted ten times or more. The chain combines TRBV20-1 with TRBJ1-5; tentatively, D is TRBD1 (6 bases). V lost 6 bases and J lost 8, with 17 bases in between. CDR3 size: 13 residues. Looked up from germline, CDR1 is DFQATT and CDR2 is SNEGSKA (reference sequence). This chain's CDR3 is CSAPPTGHEPQHF. The CDR3 region has the DNA TGCAGTGCCCCCCCCACAGGGCACGAGCCCCAGCATTTT.

This clonotype was seen ten or more times. The chain links TRBV7-2 to TRBJ2-3; 8 positions agree with TRBD2. Germline values: CDR1 SGHTA, CDR2 FQGNSA. After removal of 1 base from V and 0 bases from J, the junction contained 9 bases not matched to a gene. This CDR3 region has 18 residues. CDR3 region: CASSLGGSSGTSTDTQYF. The DNA for the CDR3 is TGTGCCAGCAGCTTAGGAGGGAGTAGCGGGACTAGCACAGATACGCAGTATTTT.

This clonotype was seen at least ten times. The rearrangement links TRBV5-1 to TRBJ2-7; D not resolved. The CDR3 contains 14 residues. Trimming removed 0 bases at V and 0 bases at J, with 7 bases between. In germline, CDR1 is SGHRS, CDR2 YFSETQ. DNA for the CDR3: TGCGCCAGCAGCTTGGATTCGCCCTCCTACGAGCAGTACTTC. Amino acids: CASSLDSPSYEQYF.

The CDR3 DNA reads TGTGCCAGCAGCGTAGCGGGCGGGGTCACAGATACGCAGTATTTT. This gives the protein CASSVAGGVTDTQYF. The chain recombines TRBV9 with TRBJ2-3, with TRBD2 as a possible D gene (6 bases). Germline CDR1 reads SGDLS; CDR2 reads YYNGEE. The CDR3 sequence is 15 residues long. The V and J ends lost 0 bases and 2 bases respectively, with 10 bases between them. Full variable domain (missing parts from reference TRBV9 and TRBJ2-3): DSGVTQTPKHLITATGQRVTLRCSPRSGDLSVYWYQQSLDQGLQFLIQYYNGEERAKGNILERFSAQQFPDLHSELNLSSLELGDSALYFCASSVAGGVTDTQYFGPGTRLTVL.

The sample holds many counts of this clonotype. This rearrangement joins TRBV20-1 to TRBJ2-7; unclear D gene. The CDR3 runs 13 residues. Looked up from germline, CDR1 is DFQATT and CDR2 is SNEGSKA (reference sequence). Between the trimmed V and J ends, which lost 4 bases and 3 bases, there was a span of 13 bases. CDR3 protein: CSAKGVNRYEQYF. CDR3 nucleotide sequence: TGCAGTGCTAAGGGTGTCAACCGCTACGAGCAGTACTTC.

The J gene is TRBJ2-5, the V gene TRBV3-1; D is undetermined. V was cut by 6 bases and J by 4 bases, with 12 bases left in between. The germline gives CDR1 LGHDT, CDR2 YNNKEL (reference sequence). The CDR3 extends over 13 amino acids. The CDR3 DNA follows: TGTGCCAGCAGACCGTGGGGTCGAGAGACCCAGTACTTC. Protein product: CASRPWGRETQYF.

The sample holds many counts of this clonotype. The rearrangement uses TRBV11-2 and TRBJ2-1; 7 bases fit TRBD1. Germline lookup yields CDR1 SGHAT and CDR2 FQNNGV. Trimming took 5 bases from V and 7 from J; bases not matched to a gene: 11. The CDR3 contains 15 residues. CDR3 sequence reads: CASSEPTGFRNEQFF. CDR3 DNA: TGTGCCAGCAGCGAACCGACAGGGTTCCGAAATGAGCAGTTCTTC.

This clonotype was recorded many times. The chain joins TRBV3-1 to TRBJ1-2, with unresolved D. This CDR3 contains 16 residues. Trimming shortened V by 0 bases and J by 2 bases, and 13 bases separated the two germline ends. Germline values: CDR1 LGHDT, CDR2 YNNKEL (reference sequence). CDR3 sequence: CASSQDFGSENYGYTF. The CDR3 nucleotides are TGTGCCAGCAGCCAAGATTTCGGAAGTGAAAACTATGGCTACACCTTC.

This clonotype occurred many times. The gene calls are TRBV7-2 and TRBJ2-1, with TRBD2 as a possible D gene (5 bases). V was cut by 2 bases and J by 0 bases, with 11 bases left in between. Germline CDR1 and CDR2: SGHTA and FQGNSA. The CDR3 has 16 residues. This CDR3 reads CASSLLGRASYNEQFF. The CDR3 DNA is TGTGCCAGCAGCTTATTGGGGAGAGCCTCCTACAATGAGCAGTTCTTC.

This clonotype was detected many times. The gene calls are TRBV6-5 and TRBJ2-7; TRBD1 aligns across 11 bases. V was clipped by 8 bases and J by 5 bases; unmatched bases: 2. Germline assignment: CDR1 MNHEY and CDR2 SVGAGI. The CDR3 length is 12 residues. CDR3: CASGDRGDEQYF. CDR3 coding DNA: TGTGCCAGCGGGGACAGGGGGGACGAGCAGTACTTC.

This clonotype was recorded at least ten times. The V gene is TRBV7-2, the J gene TRBJ2-3, with 7 bases that match TRBD2. The junction had 6 bases not matched to a gene; V was cut back by 3 bases and J by 6 bases. CDR3 length equals 14 residues. Germline-derived CDR1 and CDR2 are SGHTA and FQGNSA. CDR3: CASSFERGRDTQYF. DNA for the CDR3: TGTGCCAGCAGCTTTGAGCGGGGTCGGGATACGCAGTATTTT.

This clonotype was recorded many times. The rearrangement links TRBV7-8 to TRBJ1-5, with TRBD1 matching over 10 bases. V lost 6 bases to trimming and J lost 5 bases; unmatched junction nucleotides: 7. This CDR3 has 15 residues. CDR1 and CDR2 (germline): SGHVS, FQNEAQ. CDR3 residues: CASSSDRGLDQPQHF. Written as DNA, the CDR3 is TGTGCCAGCAGTTCCGACAGGGGGCTTGATCAGCCCCAGCATTTT.

The chain has TRBV7-8 and TRBJ1-1; maybe TRBD1 (5 bases). Trimming removed 7 bases from V and 4 bases from J, with 16 bases in between. Germline CDR1 SGHVS, CDR2 FQNEAQ. This CDR3 is 14 amino acids long. Written as DNA, the CDR3 is TGTGCCAGCAACCTGCGGGCCGACAGCACTGAAGCTTTCTTT. Its protein is CASNLRADSTEAFF.

The sample holds many counts of this clonotype. The gene calls are TRBV7-2 and TRBJ1-1; tentatively, D is TRBD1 (6 bases). The CDR3 runs to 14 residues. Trimming took off 1 base at V and 4 bases at J, with 10 bases between the two ends. The germline V gene has CDR1 SGHTA and CDR2 FQGNSA. CDR3 in amino acids: CASSLDRGGTEAFF. CDR3 in DNA: TGTGCCAGCAGCTTAGATAGGGGGGGCACTGAAGCTTTCTTT.

This clonotype was counted at least ten times. The J gene is TRBJ1-1, the V gene TRBV12-3 or TRBV12-4, with D unclear. This CDR3 has 13 residues. Trimming shortened V by 3 bases and J by 6 bases, and 11 bases separated the two germline ends. DNA for the CDR3: TGTGCCAGCAGTTTGGAGGTTCGTCCTGAAGCTTTCTTT. This sequence encodes CASSLEVRPEAFF.

This clonotype was observed at least ten times. The rearrangement uses TRBV7-2 and TRBJ2-7, with a tentative D call TRBD1 (5 bases). Germline lookup yields CDR1 SGHTA and CDR2 FQGNSA. CDR3 length: 14 amino acids. Between the trimmed V and J ends, which lost 3 bases and 3 bases, there was a span of 12 bases. In DNA, the CDR3 is TGTGCCAGCAGCTTCAGGGTCCCAGGCTACGAGCAGTACTTC. Its protein product is CASSFRVPGYEQYF.

This clonotype was seen ten or more times. This chain links TRBV7-9 with TRBJ1-5; the D is unclear. V dropped 3 bases and J dropped 2 bases, with 2 bases sitting between them. The CDR3 runs 12 residues. The germline CDR1 and CDR2 sequences are SEHNR and FQNEAQ (reference sequence). The CDR3 protein is CASSFGNQPQHF. CDR3 DNA: TGTGCCAGCAGCTTTGGCAATCAGCCCCAGCATTTT. The complete variable domain, with remaining parts taken from reference TRBV7-9 and TRBJ1-5, reads DTGVSQNPRHKITKRGQNVTFRCDPISEHNRLYWYRQTLGQGPEFLTYFQNEAQLEKSRLLSDRFSAERPKGSFSTLEIQRTEQGDSAMYLCASSFGNQPQHFGDGTRLSIL.

The chain combines TRBV10-3 with TRBJ1-4; tentatively, D is TRBD1 (6 bases). Trimming took 2 bases from V and 7 from J, leaving 11 bases between them. Germline-derived CDR1 and CDR2 are ENHRY and SYGVKD. The CDR3 sequence is 14 residues long. The CDR3 loop is CAISEAGAFEKLFF. The CDR3 region has the DNA TGTGCCATCAGTGAGGCAGGGGCGTTTGAAAAACTGTTTTTT.

The table lists this clonotype with a count of one. The genes are TRBV6-2 or TRBV6-3 and TRBJ1-5, with TRBD1 identical over 7 bases. The CDR3 length is 17 residues. In germline, CDR1 is MNHEY, CDR2 SVGEGT. V trimming: 10 bases; J trimming: 4 bases; junction bases outside the gene matches: 19. The CDR3 sequence: CATKISPGQISNQPQHF. The CDR3 DNA reads as TGTGCCACCAAGATCTCCCCGGGACAGATATCGAATCAGCCCCAGCATTTT.

Many counts were recorded for this clonotype. The chain joins TRBV20-1 to TRBJ1-5; 8 bases match TRBD1. Per germline, CDR1 DFQATT and CDR2 SNEGSKA (reference sequence). The CDR3 covers 13 residues. The ends lost 6 bases at V and 9 bases at J; junction bases unmatched: 10. CDR3 region: CSAETGVGRPQHF. In DNA, the CDR3 is TGCAGTGCAGAGACAGGGGTGGGTAGGCCCCAGCATTTT.

This clonotype was detected ten times or more. The chain is built from TRBV5-1 and TRBJ2-5; maybe TRBD2 (6 bases). CDR1 and CDR2 (germline): SGHRS, YFSETQ. CDR3 length: 15 amino acids. V lost 2 bases, J lost 4 bases, and 15 bases lay in between. CDR3 in amino acids: CASSFVAGRGETQYF. In nucleotides, the CDR3 is TGCGCCAGCAGCTTCGTTGCGGGGCGTGGAGAGACCCAGTACTTC.

This clonotype was seen repeatedly, ten times or more. V is TRBV6-5 and J is TRBJ2-7; 13 bases map to TRBD2. The CDR3 extends over 15 amino acids. The trim removed 3 bases at V and 9 bases at J, leaving 8 bases unmatched. Germline CDR1 reads MNHEY; CDR2 reads SVGAGI. The CDR3: CASSYGTSGEMGQYF. CDR3 DNA: TGTGCCAGCAGTTATGGGACTAGCGGGGAGATGGGGCAGTACTTC.

This clonotype has at least ten counts. V is TRBV4-1 and J is TRBJ2-5, with unresolved D. Deletions cut 4 bases from V and 5 bases from J, with 5 bases between. Germline-derived CDR1 and CDR2 are MGHRA and YSYEKL. The CDR3 is 11 residues long. The CDR3 coding sequence is TGCGCCAGCAGCCGTGCGGAGACCCAGTACTTC. The encoded protein is CASSRAETQYF.

At least ten counts were recorded for this clonotype. The CDR3: CASSPAGGGSPYEQYF. As DNA, the CDR3 is TGTGCCAGCAGCCCAGCAGGGGGGGGATCACCCTACGAGCAGTACTTC. The chain is built from TRBV7-2 and TRBJ2-7; possibly TRBD1 or TRBD2 for D (7 bases each). Trimming removed 5 bases at V and 2 bases at J, with 19 bases between. The CDR3 covers 16 residues. Germline V lookup: CDR1 SGHTA, CDR2 FQGNSA.

The table lists this clonotype with many counts. The V and J genes are TRBV20-1 and TRBJ2-6; tentatively, D is TRBD2 (6 bases). Trimming stripped 0 bases from V and 2 bases from J, with 8 bases between. Per germline, CDR1 DFQATT and CDR2 SNEGSKA (reference sequence). The CDR3 has 15 residues. The CDR3 nucleotides read TGCAGTGCTAGAGAGTGGGGGGCTGGGGCCAACGTCCTGACTTTC. It specifies CSAREWGAGANVLTF.

This clonotype was seen many times. The rearrangement links TRBV15 to TRBJ1-1; D may be TRBD1 (5 bases). The CDR3 spans 12 residues. With 5 bases removed from V and 7 bases from J, the gap between germline ends came to 11 bases. CDR1 is LNHNV, CDR2 YYDKDF, per germline (reference sequence). The CDR3 is CATSLLGDEAFF. The CDR3 nucleotides read TGTGCCACCAGCTTGTTAGGGGATGAAGCTTTCTTT.